Sequencing of this TCR beta chain was carried out in a study of T cell responses to AZD1222 COVID-19 vaccine. Study overall: Whether given at about 4 or about 12 weeks, second doses were pooled. Findings of the study overall: Donors skewed white British and female; clonal diversity was possibly underestimated. Repertoire collection took place solely once the T cell response had peaked.

Clones were sequenced by immunoSEQ multiplex PCR, and TCRdb holds only the in-frame ones, with some missing. The sample holds about 56,000 clones, around nine tenths seen once. As regards this clone: What it binds is unknown.

J gave up 5 bases and V 6 bases, and 4 bases lay outside the gene matches. Germline lookup yields CDR1 SNHLY and CDR2 FYNNEI. This CDR3 spans 15 amino acids. The source is an adult in good health. The gene calls are TRBV2 and TRBJ1-6, with 10 bases that match TRBD1. Sequences were derived from peripheral blood, sampled on day 0 of AZD1222 vaccination. The CDR3 bases are TGTGCCAGCAGGACCGGGACAGGGGATAATTCACCCCTCCACTTT. Amino acid sequence: CASRTGTGDNSPLHF.